The following is a T cell receptor (beta chain) sequence with its context. The data originate from a study of long-term antiretroviral therapy in people with HIV. Whole-study context: By about a decade, the earliest samples predate the 2015 immediate-ART recommendation.

The CDR3 extends over 14 amino acids. CDR1 and CDR2 (germline): SGHRS, YFSETQ. Everyone in the study who had HIV was treated in the United States. The authors ran the immunoSEQ assay, v3.0, at survey level. Sequencing was performed with immunoSEQ multiplex PCR; in TCRdb, only in-frame clones are kept and a portion is missing. The sample contains 25,000 to 30,000 clones, around 84% of which appear only once. This chain uses TRBV5-1 with TRBJ2-5, with 9 bases fitting TRBD2. The DNA end favors TRBJ2-7, so the J call may be wrong. Here the sequenced sample was unsorted PBMCs, taken 0.4 years after starting antiretroviral therapy. The TCR comes from a man aged 18 to 29 with HIV. The DNA of the CDR3 is TGCGCCAGCAGCTTTCGCGGGAGGGCCGACGAGCAGTACTTC. It yields the protein CASSFRGRADEQYF.